These T cell receptor beta chains were read from a single sample in a study of monozygotic twins with inflammatory bowel disease. TCRdb re-called the 5' RACE reads and shows each CDR3 protein once, DNA omitted. This sample's table has approximately 400,000 distinct CDR3 sequences. The sample consisted of blood. The receptor set was obtained from a human donor with ulcerative colitis or Crohn's disease, or a healthy co-twin of an affected twin (not recorded which). Both conserved end residues are part of each CDR3.

J,V,CDR3
TRBJ2-1,TRBV27,CASSARTSRNYNEQFF
TRBJ2-6,TRBV7-2,CASSLRETISGANVLTF
TRBJ2-1,TRBV7-9,CASSPRTTSSYNEQFF
TRBJ1-2,TRBV6-5,CASSRDSGYGYTF
TRBJ1-2,TRBV10-3,CAISGPRFYGYTF
TRBJ2-1,TRBV5-1,CASSSHIHLYNEQFF
TRBJ2-3,TRBV28,CASSRSSGMADTQYF
TRBJ2-1,TRBV5-1,CASSFSGGAAYNEQFF
TRBJ1-5,TRBV29-1,CSVSGTGNQPQHF
TRBJ1-5,TRBV19,CASSLGPGGNQPQHF
TRBJ1-2,TRBV6-6,CASSWDRGSYTF
TRBJ2-5,TRBV9,CASSVENFGAVQETQYF
TRBJ2-7,TRBV20-1,CSAKSQLFGQGIGYEQYF
TRBJ1-5,TRBV7-2,CASSLMGSNQPQHF
TRBJ1-1,TRBV7-9,CASSPGSTEAFF
TRBJ1-1,TRBV5-1,CASSLLDSMNTEAFF
TRBJ2-1,TRBV18,CASSRDSSFYNEQFF
TRBJ2-2,TRBV5-1,CASSLGPAGISRELFF
TRBJ2-5,TRBV3-1,CASSQEFMTGGPETQYF
TRBJ2-1,TRBV6-1,CASSAANNEQFF
TRBJ2-5,TRBV28,CASSPTSSPQETQYF
TRBJ2-1,TRBV27,CASSIRIGEQFF
TRBJ1-1,TRBV12-3/TRBV12-4,CASSFQGLSNTEAFF
TRBJ2-3,TRBV5-1,CASSTKGGLVIGDTQYF
TRBJ1-2,TRBV6-5,CASSYLDRGGYTF
TRBJ1-5,TRBV11-1,CASSHGVNQPQHF
TRBJ1-1,TRBV5-5,CASRSDAPPNTEAFF
TRBJ1-6,TRBV20-1,CSARDAQLSSYNSPLHF
TRBJ2-1,TRBV20-1,CSAESRSYNEQFF
TRBJ1-2,TRBV28,CASSYRQINYGYTF
TRBJ1-2,TRBV11-2,CASSFSRGGNYGYTF
TRBJ2-7,TRBV3-1,CASSPLEGDEQYF
TRBJ1-2,TRBV29-1,CSVPGTEEDYGYTF
TRBJ2-5,TRBV5-4,CASSLLGTNQETNTNQETQYF
TRBJ2-2,TRBV7-2,CASSLVGLNTGELFF
TRBJ1-1,TRBV20-1,CSASGTGQLDAFF
TRBJ2-7,TRBV5-1,CASRPIGQVGYEQYF
TRBJ2-7,TRBV19,CASSMGRLTAAGEQYF
TRBJ2-7,TRBV18,CASSPPNRGAYEQYF
TRBJ2-1,TRBV5-8,CASRLGRTEQFF
TRBJ1-1,TRBV5-1,CASSQTRVNTEAFF
TRBJ1-2,TRBV3-1,CASSPQSGQHYGYTF
TRBJ1-6,TRBV20-1,CSARIRGENSPLHF
TRBJ2-2,TRBV6-1,CASSDRDPGELFF
TRBJ2-5,TRBV27,CASSFRWEETQYF
TRBJ2-2,TRBV6-5,CVTRRGNTGELFF
TRBJ2-2,TRBV4-3,CASSQVGSGLAGSTGELFF
TRBJ2-7,TRBV5-1,CASSPWPGQMTYEQYF
TRBJ1-1,TRBV3-1,CASSWYTRRDTEAFF
TRBJ2-5,TRBV7-6,CASSLANRQETQYF
TRBJ1-4,TRBV6-5,CATKTATNEKLFF
TRBJ2-5,TRBV7-9,CASSFRGSSGETQYF
TRBJ2-3,TRBV7-2,CASSLEVSGSTQYF
TRBJ1-1,TRBV7-9,CASSLGGGTTEAFF
TRBJ1-1,TRBV7-6,CASSSPLQANTEAFF